Listed below are T cell receptor beta chains from one sample, sequenced in a study of blood T cell repertoires in COVID-19. Profiling relied on immunoSEQ multiplex PCR, and the TCRdb table lists in-frame clones only, not all of them. Of around 200,000 clones listed, around 88% are singletons. The sample was peripheral blood. These receptors were collected from a man in his forties or fifties with active or convalescent COVID-19. Each CDR3 is given with its conserved first and last residue. The order of the fields is clone size, V gene, J gene, D gene, CDR3 DNA, CDR3 protein. D genes are given only for firm matches. Clone size appears in some rows only: once, few, many, or a class for an expanded clone.

clone_size: once; v_call: TRBV5-8; j_call: TRBJ1-5; d_call: TRBD1; cdr3_nt: TGTGCCAGCAGCCCGATGAGGACAGGGCTACTTAATCAGCCCCAGCATTTT; cdr3_aa: CASSPMRTGLLNQPQHF
clone_size: NA; v_call: TRBV15; j_call: TRBJ1-5; d_call: TRBD1; cdr3_nt: TGTGCCACCAGCGTCTACAGGGGGAGCAATCAGCCCCAGCATTTT; cdr3_aa: CATSVYRGSNQPQHF
clone_size: NA; v_call: TRBV18; j_call: TRBJ2-2; d_call: NA; cdr3_nt: TGTGCCAGCTCACCATTACGGTCGGGGGCCGGGGAGCTGTTTTTT; cdr3_aa: CASSPLRSGAGELFF
clone_size: NA; v_call: TRBV6-1; j_call: TRBJ2-1; d_call: TRBD1; cdr3_nt: TGTGCCAGCAGTGAGGGGACAGCCGGCACCGACTCCAATGAGCAGTTCTTC; cdr3_aa: CASSEGTAGTDSNEQFF
clone_size: NA; v_call: TRBV19; j_call: TRBJ1-1; d_call: TRBD1; cdr3_nt: TGTGCCAGTTCATGGACAGGCAACACTGAAGCTTTCTTT; cdr3_aa: CASSWTGNTEAFF
clone_size: NA; v_call: TRBV6-1; j_call: TRBJ1-5; d_call: TRBD1; cdr3_nt: TGTGCCAGCAGTGGGCGACAGGGGGCTGGATTACACAATCAGCCCCAGCATTTT; cdr3_aa: CASSGRQGAGLHNQPQHF
clone_size: NA; v_call: TRBV18; j_call: TRBJ1-1; d_call: TRBD1; cdr3_nt: TGTGCCAGCTCCCACGGACAGGGCAGCGCTGAAGCTTTCTTT; cdr3_aa: CASSHGQGSAEAFF
clone_size: NA; v_call: TRBV7-2; j_call: TRBJ1-3; d_call: TRBD1; cdr3_nt: TGTGCCAGCAGCGCCGACACAGGGGGCACCTACGCCATATATTTT; cdr3_aa: CASSADTGGTYAIYF
clone_size: NA; v_call: TRBV9; j_call: TRBJ2-5; d_call: NA; cdr3_nt: TGTGCCAGCAGTGACTCAGTTACGTTCCAAGAGACCCAGTACTTC; cdr3_aa: CASSDSVTFQETQYF
clone_size: NA; v_call: TRBV24-1; j_call: TRBJ2-1; d_call: TRBD1; cdr3_nt: TGTGCCACCAGTGAGCCGGGACAGATGAGCTCCTACAATGAGCAGTTCTTC; cdr3_aa: CATSEPGQMSSYNEQFF
clone_size: once; v_call: TRBV27; j_call: TRBJ1-5; d_call: NA; cdr3_nt: TGTGCCAGCAGTTTATCCCCTACCGGTGCTCAGCCCCAGCATTTT; cdr3_aa: CASSLSPTGAQPQHF
clone_size: few; v_call: TRBV2; j_call: TRBJ2-7; d_call: NA; cdr3_nt: TGTGCCAGCAACCCTCCGGCGGGGGAGCAGTACTTC; cdr3_aa: CASNPPAGEQYF
clone_size: NA; v_call: TRBV19; j_call: TRBJ1-5; d_call: NA; cdr3_nt: TGTGCCAGTAGTATAAAGAGTGAGGGAGTTCAGCCCCAGCATTTT; cdr3_aa: CASSIKSEGVQPQHF
clone_size: NA; v_call: TRBV18; j_call: TRBJ1-1; d_call: TRBD1; cdr3_nt: TGTGCCAGCTCTCCTGGACAGGGTGGGCGGGAAGCTTTCTTT; cdr3_aa: CASSPGQGGREAFF
clone_size: NA; v_call: TRBV28; j_call: TRBJ1-2; d_call: NA; cdr3_nt: TGTGCCAGCAGTACCCGACTCGCCTACACCTTC; cdr3_aa: CASSTRLAYTF
clone_size: few; v_call: TRBV30; j_call: TRBJ2-2; d_call: NA; cdr3_nt: TGTGCCTGGAGTGGAACAGGGTCCACCGGGGAGCTGTTTTTT; cdr3_aa: CAWSGTGSTGELFF
clone_size: NA; v_call: TRBV6-4; j_call: TRBJ2-3; d_call: NA; cdr3_nt: TGTGCCAGCAGTGAAGGGGGGGGGACAGATACGCAGTATTTT; cdr3_aa: CASSEGGGTDTQYF
clone_size: NA; v_call: TRBV13; j_call: TRBJ2-3; d_call: NA; cdr3_nt: TGTGCCAGCAGCTTAAGGACTAGCACAGATACGCAGTATTTT; cdr3_aa: CASSLRTSTDTQYF
clone_size: NA; v_call: TRBV7-9; j_call: TRBJ1-1; d_call: TRBD1; cdr3_nt: TGTGCCAGCAGCTTGGCAGCGGGACAGGGGATCACTGAAGCTTTCTTT; cdr3_aa: CASSLAAGQGITEAFF
clone_size: NA; v_call: TRBV9; j_call: TRBJ2-2; d_call: TRBD1; cdr3_nt: TGTGCCAGCAGCGTAGCTACTCGTGGGACAGGGCCCACCGGGGAGCTGTTTTTT; cdr3_aa: CASSVATRGTGPTGELFF
clone_size: NA; v_call: TRBV27; j_call: TRBJ2-7; d_call: NA; cdr3_nt: TGTGCCAGCAGTGGATTTAGGGGGAGCCTGGACGAGCAGTACTTC; cdr3_aa: CASSGFRGSLDEQYF
clone_size: NA; v_call: TRBV30; j_call: TRBJ2-6; d_call: NA; cdr3_nt: TGTGCCTGGAGTGCACCCAGGTGGGTTGCTGGGGCCAACGTCCTGACTTTC; cdr3_aa: CAWSAPRWVAGANVLTF
clone_size: once; v_call: TRBV7-2; j_call: TRBJ1-3; d_call: NA; cdr3_nt: TGTGCCAGCAGCTTTTTGACCGTTCGGGCTGGAAACACCATATATTTT; cdr3_aa: CASSFLTVRAGNTIYF
clone_size: NA; v_call: TRBV12-3/TRBV12-4; j_call: TRBJ2-2; d_call: TRBD1; cdr3_nt: TGTGCCAGCAGTGAAGGACAGGGGGCTCTGTTTTTT; cdr3_aa: CASSEGQGALFF
clone_size: NA; v_call: TRBV6-5; j_call: TRBJ1-1; d_call: TRBD1; cdr3_nt: TGTGCCAGCAGTTACTTTTCCGGGACAGGGGGATTTGAAGCTTTCTTT; cdr3_aa: CASSYFSGTGGFEAFF
clone_size: NA; v_call: TRBV4-2; j_call: TRBJ2-3; d_call: TRBD1; cdr3_nt: TGTGCCAGCAGCCAAGGCCGGGACAGGGGCACAGATACGCAGTATTTT; cdr3_aa: CASSQGRDRGTDTQYF
clone_size: NA; v_call: TRBV25-1; j_call: TRBJ2-7; d_call: NA; cdr3_nt: TGTGCCAGCAGTGCCGACAGGCGAACCATCTTCAACGAGCAGTACTTC; cdr3_aa: CASSADRRTIFNEQYF
clone_size: NA; v_call: TRBV18; j_call: TRBJ2-5; d_call: TRBD1; cdr3_nt: TGTGCCAGCTCATCGGAATGGGGGACAGTCGAAGCCCAGTACTTC; cdr3_aa: CASSSEWGTVEAQYF
clone_size: NA; v_call: TRBV19; j_call: TRBJ2-3; d_call: TRBD2; cdr3_nt: TGTGCCAGTAGTATAGGCGGGGGGGCCCCAGATACGCAGTATTTT; cdr3_aa: CASSIGGGAPDTQYF
clone_size: NA; v_call: TRBV5-1; j_call: TRBJ2-7; d_call: NA; cdr3_nt: TGCGCCAGCAGCTTGGCTCTTGGGCTAGCCACCTACGAGCAGTACTTC; cdr3_aa: CASSLALGLATYEQYF
clone_size: few; v_call: TRBV9; j_call: TRBJ1-2; d_call: NA; cdr3_nt: TGTGCCAGCAGCGGAGAACCGGGGGGCGCCGGCTATGGCTACACCTTC; cdr3_aa: CASSGEPGGAGYGYTF
clone_size: NA; v_call: TRBV7-2; j_call: TRBJ2-3; d_call: NA; cdr3_nt: TGTGCCAGCAGCTGGCGACTACTCGACTCTAGCACAGATACGCAGTATTTT; cdr3_aa: CASSWRLLDSSTDTQYF
clone_size: NA; v_call: TRBV19; j_call: TRBJ2-2; d_call: TRBD1; cdr3_nt: TGTGCCAGTAGTATCGCGGGACAGGGGGGGATCGGGGAGCTGTTTTTT; cdr3_aa: CASSIAGQGGIGELFF
clone_size: NA; v_call: TRBV19; j_call: TRBJ2-3; d_call: TRBD2; cdr3_nt: TGTGCCAGTAGTTCCCCGAGGGGGAGCGGGAGAAGGGATACGCAGTATTTT; cdr3_aa: CASSSPRGSGRRDTQYF
clone_size: few; v_call: TRBV5-8; j_call: TRBJ1-2; d_call: NA; cdr3_nt: TGTGCCAGCAGCTTTCGGCAGGGAGGGGGAAACTATGGCTACACCTTC; cdr3_aa: CASSFRQGGGNYGYTF
clone_size: NA; v_call: TRBV24-1; j_call: TRBJ1-2; d_call: TRBD1; cdr3_nt: TGTGCCACCAGTGACCCTAAACAGGGGTACTATGGCTACACCTTC; cdr3_aa: CATSDPKQGYYGYTF
clone_size: NA; v_call: TRBV25-1; j_call: TRBJ1-2; d_call: TRBD1; cdr3_nt: TGTGCCAGCAGCACAGGGGCTCATGGCTACACCTTC; cdr3_aa: CASSTGAHGYTF
clone_size: NA; v_call: TRBV5-1; j_call: TRBJ2-7; d_call: NA; cdr3_nt: TGCGCCAGCAGCTTCGGGAACGAGCAGTACTTC; cdr3_aa: CASSFGNEQYF
clone_size: NA; v_call: TRBV29-1; j_call: TRBJ2-1; d_call: TRBD2; cdr3_nt: TGCAGCGTTGAGCGGACTAGCGGGAGTGGTGAGCAGTTCTTC; cdr3_aa: CSVERTSGSGEQFF
clone_size: NA; v_call: TRBV19; j_call: TRBJ1-3; d_call: NA; cdr3_nt: TGTGCCAGTACAGACAGAGACCTACTAAACACCATATATTTT; cdr3_aa: CASTDRDLLNTIYF
clone_size: NA; v_call: TRBV18; j_call: TRBJ2-2; d_call: TRBD2; cdr3_nt: TGTGCCAGCTCACCCCTCCTACGGGGGGAAAACACCGGGGAGCTGTTTTTT; cdr3_aa: CASSPLLRGENTGELFF
clone_size: NA; v_call: TRBV6-5; j_call: TRBJ1-4; d_call: NA; cdr3_nt: TGTGCCAGCGCGGGTATTACAACTAATGAAAAACTGTTTTTT; cdr3_aa: CASAGITTNEKLFF
clone_size: NA; v_call: TRBV6-4; j_call: TRBJ1-1; d_call: TRBD1; cdr3_nt: TGTGCCAGCAGCCCCGGGACAGCGAACACTGAAGCTTTCTTT; cdr3_aa: CASSPGTANTEAFF
clone_size: NA; v_call: TRBV14; j_call: TRBJ1-2; d_call: NA; cdr3_nt: TGTGCCAGCAGCCAACGAAAAGGACAGCTCTATGGCTACACCTTC; cdr3_aa: CASSQRKGQLYGYTF